Listed below are T cell receptor beta chains from one sample, sequenced in a study of T cell responses to AZD1222 COVID-19 vaccine. Method: immunoSEQ multiplex PCR; TCRdb's copy keeps in-frame clones and lacks some. The table lists 100,000 or so clones, roughly 87% of them singletons, with roughly two fifths in the top ten. Source: peripheral blood, taken 28 days after the second AZD1222 dose. These receptors were taken from an adult who received the AZD1222 COVID-19 vaccine. The CDR3 runs from the conserved cysteine through the conserved F or W. D genes are given only for firm matches. Clone size, where shown, is once, few, many, or a class for clones that have expanded.

CDR3 length,J gene,V gene,clone size,D gene,CDR3 DNA,CDR3 protein
16,TRBJ2-4,TRBV7-2,NA,NA,TGTGCCAGCAGCTTCCTAGGGACCCAAGCCAAAAACATTCAGTACTTC,CASSFLGTQAKNIQYF
12,TRBJ2-1,TRBV3-1/TRBV3-2,NA,NA,TGTGCCAGCAGCCAGTTAGGGAATGAGCAGTTCTTC,CASSQLGNEQFF
13,TRBJ1-1,TRBV5-1,once,NA,TGCGCCAGCAAAGGGGACATGAACACTGAAGCTTTCTTT,CASKGDMNTEAFF
11,TRBJ2-2,TRBV2,NA,NA,TGTGCCAGCAGTGAGGTGGGGGAGCTGTTTTTT,CASSEVGELFF
15,TRBJ1-4,TRBV5-1,NA,TRBD1,TGCGCCAGCAGCTTGCAGGGGGCGGTCGGTGAAAAACTGTTTTTT,CASSLQGAVGEKLFF
14,TRBJ2-2,TRBV7-3,NA,NA,TGTGCCAGCAGCTTAAGGCAGGGGACCGGGGAGCTGTTTTTT,CASSLRQGTGELFF
15,TRBJ1-1,TRBV28,NA,NA,TGTGCCAGCAGTTTACTTTTATCAGTGAACACTGAAGCTTTCTTT,CASSLLLSVNTEAFF
15,TRBJ1-2,TRBV28,NA,NA,TGTGCCAGCAGTTTTGAGAGGGGGGAAAGCTATGGCTACACCTTC,CASSFERGESYGYTF
13,TRBJ1-5,TRBV28,NA,NA,TGTGCCAGCAGTTTAGGGGGGGAACCGCCCCAGCATTTT,CASSLGGEPPQHF
15,TRBJ1-1,TRBV7-9,NA,TRBD1,TGTGCCAGCAGCTTGTTGGGACAGATGAACACTGAAGCTTTCTTT,CASSLLGQMNTEAFF
15,TRBJ2-7,TRBV28,NA,NA,TGTGCCAGCAGTTCCCCAGGGATCCTCTCCTACGAGCAGTACTTC,CASSSPGILSYEQYF
14,TRBJ2-2,TRBV18,NA,NA,TGTGCCAGCTCACCCGCCCCTAGCCCCCGGGAGCTGTTTTTT,CASSPAPSPRELFF
13,TRBJ1-2,TRBV6-5,NA,TRBD1,TGTGCCAGCAGGCTTGACAGGGGGCAAGGCTACACCTTC,CASRLDRGQGYTF
12,TRBJ2-7,TRBV12-3/TRBV12-4,NA,NA,TGTGCCAGCAGGGAGCAGGGTTACGAGCAGTACTTC,CASREQGYEQYF
14,TRBJ2-7,TRBV5-1,NA,TRBD2,TGCGCCAGCATCCAGCGGGAGGCACGCGACGAGCAGTACTTC,CASIQREARDEQYF
15,TRBJ2-1,TRBV19,few,TRBD2,TGTGCCAGTATGATCACTAGCGGGGAACACAATGAGCAGTTCTTC,CASMITSGEHNEQFF
14,TRBJ2-3,TRBV2,NA,TRBD2,TGTGCCAGCAGAAGCGGGGTTGGCACAGATACGCAGTATTTT,CASRSGVGTDTQYF
16,TRBJ1-4,TRBV19,once,NA,TGTGCCAGTAGTATTCGATACACCGCAACTAATGAAAAACTGTTTTTT,CASSIRYTATNEKLFF
14,TRBJ1-1,TRBV27,NA,NA,TGTGCCAGCCCTAAGGGGGGGGTGAACACTGAAGCTTTCTTT,CASPKGGVNTEAFF
13,TRBJ2-7,TRBV9,few,NA,TGTGCCAGCAGCGTAGCTCCCCGGGGCGAGCAGTACTTC,CASSVAPRGEQYF
12,TRBJ2-5,TRBV27,NA,NA,TGTGCCAGCAGTTTATCGGTGGAGACCCAGTACTTC,CASSLSVETQYF
15,TRBJ2-5,TRBV3-1/TRBV3-2,NA,NA,TGTGCCAGCAGCCGTACCAGGGGGGCCCAAGAGACCCAGTACTTC,CASSRTRGAQETQYF
15,TRBJ2-7,TRBV15,NA,TRBD2,TGTGCCACCAGCAGGAGCGGGAAAAGGGCCTACGAGCAGTACTTC,CATSRSGKRAYEQYF
15,TRBJ1-5,TRBV25-1,NA,TRBD1,TGTGCCAGCAGTGCCCCGGGACAGGGAAATCAGCCCCAACATTTT,CASSAPGQGNQPQHF
15,TRBJ2-1,TRBV9,NA,TRBD2,TGTGCCAGCAGCGCGGCCGGCGGGGGCTACAATGAGCAGTTCTTC,CASSAAGGGYNEQFF
18,TRBJ2-5,TRBV15,NA,NA,TGTGCCACCAGCAGAGGGCCTTCAACCGGGACTTCTCAAGAGACCCAGTACTTC,CATSRGPSTGTSQETQYF
13,TRBJ1-5,TRBV6-5,NA,NA,TGTGCCAGCAGTTACCACATGGCAGAGCCCCAGCATTTT,CASSYHMAEPQHF
15,TRBJ1-3,TRBV7-9,once,NA,TGTGCCAGCAGCTATATGAGGAGCTCTGGAAACACCATATATTTT,CASSYMRSSGNTIYF
14,TRBJ1-1,TRBV6-2/TRBV6-3,NA,TRBD1,TGTGCCAGCAGTTACCCGGGGGACAGGGGAGAAGCTTTCTTT,CASSYPGDRGEAFF
16,TRBJ2-7,TRBV2,NA,NA,TGTGCCAGCAGTGATAACAAGGCAAAAAACACCTACGAGCAGTACTTC,CASSDNKAKNTYEQYF
15,TRBJ1-1,TRBV19,NA,TRBD1,TGTGCCAGTAGTACCGAACAGGGGGCACACACTGAAGCTTTCTTT,CASSTEQGAHTEAFF
18,TRBJ1-3,TRBV7-2,NA,NA,TGTGCCAGCAGCTATAGACGAATACTACAGGGTTCTGGAAACACCATATATTTT,CASSYRRILQGSGNTIYF
15,TRBJ2-1,TRBV19,once,TRBD1,TGTGCCAGTAGTCCAAGACAGGGGCGCTACAATGAGCAGTTCTTC,CASSPRQGRYNEQFF
14,TRBJ1-4,TRBV5-1,NA,NA,TGCGCCAGCAGCCTTCAAAGGGACCGAGAAAAACTGTTTTTT,CASSLQRDREKLFF
15,TRBJ2-7,TRBV10-3,NA,NA,TGTGCCATCAGTGAGTCCAGCTGGTTCAGGTTCGGGCAGTACTTC,CAISESSWFRFGQYF
14,TRBJ1-2,TRBV28,NA,TRBD1,TGTGCCAGCAGTCCCCCCGACAGGGGGCGTGGCTACACCTTC,CASSPPDRGRGYTF
17,TRBJ1-3,TRBV14,NA,NA,TGTGCCAGCAGCCCAAACACAGGTCGCCACACTGGAAACACCATATATTTT,CASSPNTGRHTGNTIYF
15,TRBJ1-2,TRBV7-3,NA,NA,TGTGCCAGCAGCTTAACGCCAACCCGGGACTATGGCTACACCTTC,CASSLTPTRDYGYTF
17,TRBJ2-1,TRBV5-5,NA,TRBD1,TGTGCCAGCAGCTTGGCGGGGACAGGGGCGAACTACAATGAGCAGTTCTTC,CASSLAGTGANYNEQFF
13,TRBJ2-7,TRBV27,NA,NA,TGTGCCAGCAGTTGGACCATAAACTACGAGCAGTACTTC,CASSWTINYEQYF
15,TRBJ2-1,TRBV6-5,NA,NA,TGTGCCAGCAGGCCTTGGGGGAGAGCGGACAATGAGCAGTTCTTC,CASRPWGRADNEQFF
14,TRBJ2-2,TRBV13,NA,TRBD2,TGTGCCAGCAGCCCAGGACTAGCGGCCGGGGAGCTGTTTTTT,CASSPGLAAGELFF
13,TRBJ1-2,TRBV5-1,NA,NA,TGCGCCAGCAGCCAAGGGTTAGGCTATGGCTACACCTTC,CASSQGLGYGYTF
12,TRBJ2-7,TRBV11-2,NA,NA,TGTGCCAGCAGCCAGGCTACCTACGAGCAGTACTTC,CASSQATYEQYF